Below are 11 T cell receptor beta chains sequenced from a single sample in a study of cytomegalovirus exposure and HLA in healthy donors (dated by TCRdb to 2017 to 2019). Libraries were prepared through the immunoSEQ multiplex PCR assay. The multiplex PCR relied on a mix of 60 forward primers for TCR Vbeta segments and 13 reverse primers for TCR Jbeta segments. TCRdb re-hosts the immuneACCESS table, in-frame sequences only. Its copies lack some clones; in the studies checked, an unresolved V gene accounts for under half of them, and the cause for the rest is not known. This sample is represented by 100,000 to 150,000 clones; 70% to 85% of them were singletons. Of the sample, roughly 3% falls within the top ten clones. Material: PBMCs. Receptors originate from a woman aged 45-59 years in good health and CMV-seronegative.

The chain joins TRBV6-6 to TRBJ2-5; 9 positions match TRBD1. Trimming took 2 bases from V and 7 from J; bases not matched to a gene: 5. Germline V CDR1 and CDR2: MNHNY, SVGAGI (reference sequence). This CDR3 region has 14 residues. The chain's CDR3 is CASSYRTGVGTQYF. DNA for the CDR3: TGTGCCAGCAGTTACAGGACAGGGGTTGGGACCCAGTACTTC.

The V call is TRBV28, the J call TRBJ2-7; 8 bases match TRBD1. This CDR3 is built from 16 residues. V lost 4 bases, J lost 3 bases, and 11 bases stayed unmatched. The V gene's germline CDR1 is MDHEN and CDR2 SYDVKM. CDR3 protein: CASSSPGQGVLYEQYF. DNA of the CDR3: TGTGCCAGCAGTTCCCCCGGACAGGGCGTCCTCTACGAGCAGTACTTC. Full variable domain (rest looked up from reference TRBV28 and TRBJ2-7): DVKVTQSSRYLVKRTGEKVFLECVQDMDHENMFWYRQDPGLGLRLIYFSYDVKMKEKGDIPEGYSVSREKKERFSLILESASTNQTSMYLCASSSPGQGVLYEQYFGPGTRLTVT.

The CDR3: CASSLDQNYGYTF. DNA for the CDR3: TGTGCCAGCAGCTTAGATCAGAACTATGGCTACACCTTC. The rearrangement links TRBV7-2 to TRBJ1-2, with D hard to call. V lost 1 base and J lost 2, with 5 bases in between. Germline CDR1 reads SGHTA; CDR2 reads FQGNSA. CDR3 length equals 13 residues.

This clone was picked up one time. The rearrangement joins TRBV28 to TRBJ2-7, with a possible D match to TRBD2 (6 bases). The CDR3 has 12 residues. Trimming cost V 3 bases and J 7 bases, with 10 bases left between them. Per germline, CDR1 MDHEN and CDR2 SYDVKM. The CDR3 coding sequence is TGTGCCAGCAGTTTCAGGAGGGAGGAGCAGTACTTC. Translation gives CASSFRREEQYF.

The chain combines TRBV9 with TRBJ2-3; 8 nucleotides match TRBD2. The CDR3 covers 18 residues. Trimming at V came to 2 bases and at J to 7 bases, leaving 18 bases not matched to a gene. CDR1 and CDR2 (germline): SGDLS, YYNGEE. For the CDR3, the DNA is TGTGCCAGCAGCGTCGACGGAGGAAGCGGGAGTAGGAATAATACGCAGTATTTT. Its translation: CASSVDGGSGSRNNTQYF. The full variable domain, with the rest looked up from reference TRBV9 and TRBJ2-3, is DSGVTQTPKHLITATGQRVTLRCSPRSGDLSVYWYQQSLDQGLQFLIQYYNGEERAKGNILERFSAQQFPDLHSELNLSSLELGDSALYFCASSVDGGSGSRNNTQYFGPGTRLTVL.

The CDR3: CASSALMGAGNTIYF. The CDR3 bases are TGTGCCAGCAGCGCCCTAATGGGGGCAGGAAACACCATATATTTT. The chain is built from TRBV9 and TRBJ1-3, with D possibly TRBD1 on 6 matching bases. V gave up 3 bases and J gave up 4 bases, with 14 bases separating them. The germline V gene has CDR1 SGDLS and CDR2 YYNGEE. The CDR3 extends over 15 amino acids.

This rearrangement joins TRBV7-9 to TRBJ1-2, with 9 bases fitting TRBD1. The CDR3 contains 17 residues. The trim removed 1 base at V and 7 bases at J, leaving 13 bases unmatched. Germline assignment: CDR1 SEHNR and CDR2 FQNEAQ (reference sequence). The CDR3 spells CASSLDETGTGRFGYTF. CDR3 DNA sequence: TGTGCCAGCAGCTTAGACGAAACCGGGACAGGGAGGTTTGGCTACACCTTC. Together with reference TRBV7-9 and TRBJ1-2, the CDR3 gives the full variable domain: DTGVSQNPRHKITKRGQNVTFRCDPISEHNRLYWYRQTLGQGPEFLTYFQNEAQLEKSRLLSDRFSAERPKGSFSTLEIQRTEQGDSAMYLCASSLDETGTGRFGYTFGSGTRLTVV.

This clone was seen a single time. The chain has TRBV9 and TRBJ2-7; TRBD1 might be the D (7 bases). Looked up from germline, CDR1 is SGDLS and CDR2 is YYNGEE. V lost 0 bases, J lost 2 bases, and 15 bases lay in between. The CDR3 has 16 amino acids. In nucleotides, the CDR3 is TGTGCCAGCAGCGTAGCCCCAGGGGGGACTCCCTACGAGCAGTACTTC. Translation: CASSVAPGGTPYEQYF.

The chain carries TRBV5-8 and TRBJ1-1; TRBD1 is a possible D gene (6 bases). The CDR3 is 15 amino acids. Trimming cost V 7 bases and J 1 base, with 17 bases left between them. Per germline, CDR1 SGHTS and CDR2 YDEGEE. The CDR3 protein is CASVSWGLENTEAFF. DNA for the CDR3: TGTGCCAGCGTTAGCTGGGGGCTGGAGAACACTGAAGCTTTCTTT. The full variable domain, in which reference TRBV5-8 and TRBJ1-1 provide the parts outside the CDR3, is EAGVTQSPTHLIKTRGQQATLRCSPISGHTSVYWYQQALGLGLQFLLWYDEGEERNRGNFPPRFSGRQFPNYSSELNVNALELEDSALYLCASVSWGLENTEAFFGQGTRLTVV.

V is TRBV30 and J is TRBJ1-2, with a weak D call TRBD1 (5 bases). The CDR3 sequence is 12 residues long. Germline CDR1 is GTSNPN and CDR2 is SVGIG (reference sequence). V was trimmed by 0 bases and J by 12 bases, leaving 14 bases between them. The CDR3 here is CAWSVSQTVDTF. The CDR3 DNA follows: TGTGCCTGGAGTGTAAGCCAGACAGTTGACACCTTC.

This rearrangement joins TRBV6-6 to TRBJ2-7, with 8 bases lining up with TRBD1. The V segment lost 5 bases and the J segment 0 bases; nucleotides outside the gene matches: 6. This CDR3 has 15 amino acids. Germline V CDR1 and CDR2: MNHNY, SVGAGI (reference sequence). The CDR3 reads CASSPTGGSSYEQYF. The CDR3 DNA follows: TGTGCCAGCAGTCCAACAGGGGGATCCTCCTACGAGCAGTACTTC.